A single sample is the source of the 8 T cell receptor beta chains below, sequenced in a study of Graves' ophthalmopathy and Graves' hyperthyroidism. Amplification targeted the TCR beta CDR3 regions, with RNA transcripts as the source material. The first-round RT-PCR employed HTBI primers together with the Qiagen OneStep RT-PCR kit. A multiplex PCR was then performed as the second round. TCRdb recomputed calls from the multiplex PCR reads with MiXCR, one row per CDR3 protein. The sample records a few hundred thousand distinct CDR3 sequences, about a sixth being singletons. Sequencing used peripheral blood. Source of these receptors: an adult woman with stable Graves' hyperthyroidism.

This clonotype was recorded many times. The chain links TRBV30 to TRBJ1-1, with D unresolved. The CDR3 is 13 amino acids. V lost 0 bases, J lost 7 bases, and 12 bases lay in between. Germline loops: CDR1 GTSNPN, CDR2 SVGIG (reference sequence). The CDR3 protein is CAWSVIGGYEAFF. The CDR3 DNA is TGTGCCTGGAGTGTAATTGGTGGCTATGAAGCTTTCTTT. The full variable domain, in which reference TRBV30 and TRBJ1-1 provide the parts outside the CDR3, is SQTIHQWPATLVQPVGSPLSLECTVEGTSNPNLYWYRQAAGRGLQLLFYSVGIGQISSEVPQNLSASRPQDRQFILSSKKLLLSDSGFYLCAWSVIGGYEAFFGQGTRLTVV.

In its sample, this clonotype was seen many times. The J gene is TRBJ2-7, the V gene TRBV28; TRBD1 matches 8 bases. This CDR3 has 14 amino acids. The V and J ends lost 6 bases and 7 bases, in that order; junction bases with no gene match: 11. Germline CDR1 reads MDHEN; CDR2 reads SYDVKM. Here the CDR3 reads CASRNRGMIGEQYF. In DNA, the CDR3 is TGTGCCAGCAGGAACAGGGGGATGATAGGAGAGCAGTACTTC.

With respect to this clonotype: The junction shows a germline mismatch at one end, possibly a read error. CDR3 nucleotides: TGTGCCAGCAGCTTAGCCGGCTCTCCTGGACAGCAAAACATTAAGTACTTC. It is translated as CASSLAGSPGQQNIKYF. V and J are TRBV7-2 and TRBJ2-4; weak D call: TRBD1 (6 bases). CDR1 is SGHTA and CDR2 is FQGNSA in the germline V gene. The CDR3 sequence is 17 residues long.

This clonotype has a count of ten or more. For the CDR3, the DNA is TGTGCCAGCAGTCCAAGGGCGGGATTGGGACCCGGGGACGAGCAGTACTTC. Translating gives CASSPRAGLGPGDEQYF. V and J are TRBV6-4 and TRBJ2-7; TRBD2 is a possible D gene (6 bases). Germline V gives CDR1 MRHNA, CDR2 SNTAGT. This CDR3 has 17 residues. With 5 bases removed from V and 5 bases from J, the gap between germline ends came to 25 bases.

This clonotype occurred many times. The chain combines TRBV12-3 or TRBV12-4 with TRBJ1-1; D not resolved. The CDR3 is 13 residues long. V was cut by 6 bases and J by 1 base, with 9 bases left in between. The CDR3 loop reads CASRPGSNTEAFF. The CDR3 DNA follows: TGTGCCAGCAGACCCGGGTCGAACACTGAAGCTTTCTTT.

The table lists this clonotype with many counts. The chain links TRBV3-1 to TRBJ1-2; no definite D call. Germline values: CDR1 LGHDT, CDR2 YNNKEL (reference sequence). V lost 4 bases and J lost 5, with 8 bases in between. The CDR3 is 12 amino acids. This chain's CDR3 is CASSLRTYGYTF. For the CDR3, the DNA is TGTGCCAGCAGCCTCCGGACTTATGGCTACACCTTC.

This clonotype occurred many times. The rearrangement uses TRBV10-3 and TRBJ2-5; 8 positions match TRBD1. V was clipped by 4 bases and J by 5 bases; unmatched bases: 6. Germline V gene sequence: CDR1 ENHRY, CDR2 SYGVKD. This CDR3 contains 14 residues. The CDR3 nucleotides read TGTGCCATCAGTGCTTCCAGGGGGCGTGAGACCCAGTACTTC. It translates to CAISASRGRETQYF.

With respect to this clonotype: One end of the junction does not line up with germline, which may come from a read error. The chain links TRBV5-1 to TRBJ2-5, with a possible D match to TRBD1 (5 bases). The germline V gene has CDR1 SGHRS and CDR2 YFSETQ. This CDR3 is 12 amino acids long. The DNA for the CDR3 is TGCGCCAGCAGAAGGGGCCAAGATACCCAGTACTTC. This gives the protein CASRRGQDTQYF.